This is a list of T cell receptor beta chains from one sample in a study of Ad26.COV2.S vaccination and SARS-CoV-2 variants. TCRdb keeps only in-frame clones here, not all; method: immunoSEQ multiplex PCR. The table shows hundreds of thousands of clones, with 89% occurring only once. The sequencing used peripheral blood, collected in a trial of Ad26.COV2.S vaccine versus placebo. The source of these receptors is a person between 18 and 60 years old who received the Ad26.COV2.S COVID-19 vaccine or a placebo. Both conserved end residues are part of each CDR3. The D gene is left open where the match is weak. The size entry is marked missing in some rows and otherwise reads once, few, many or a size class.

V gene	J gene	clone size	D gene	CDR3 DNA	CDR3 protein
TRBV27	TRBJ2-7	NA	NA	TGTGCCAGCAGAGGAGGGGGGGGACCGGTCTACGAGCAGTACTTC	CASRGGGGPVYEQYF
TRBV12-3/TRBV12-4	TRBJ1-1	NA	NA	TGTGCCAGCAGTTCCCAGGGTCTCGCTGAAGCTTTCTTT	CASSSQGLAEAFF
TRBV4-2	TRBJ2-7	NA	TRBD2	TGTGCCAGCAGCCCCAGCCCCCTCGGGACTAGCGGCCGTTACGAGCAGTACTTC	CASSPSPLGTSGRYEQYF
TRBV5-4	TRBJ2-3	NA	TRBD2	TGTGCCAGCAGCTTAGGACTAGCGGGGGGGCTAAGGCCAGATACGCAGTATTTT	CASSLGLAGGLRPDTQYF
TRBV2	TRBJ1-2	NA	NA	TGTGCCAGCAGATTCGCCTATGGCTACACCTTC	CASRFAYGYTF
TRBV2	TRBJ2-2	NA	NA	TGTGCCAGCACACAGGAGAACACCGGGGAGCTGTTTTTT	CASTQENTGELFF
TRBV19	TRBJ2-7	once	NA	TGTGCCAGTAGGGGGGTCGCCGGCGAGCAGTACTTC	CASRGVAGEQYF
TRBV27	TRBJ2-3	NA	TRBD2	TGTGCCAGCTTAAGACTAGCGGGGGACACAGATACGCAGTATTTT	CASLRLAGDTDTQYF
TRBV6-2/TRBV6-3	TRBJ1-3	NA	NA	TGTGCCAGCAGTTACTCGGGACTGAGAAACACCATATATTTT	CASSYSGLRNTIYF
TRBV7-2	TRBJ2-7	NA	NA	TGTGCCAGCAGGCCAACAAAAATCGGGCCCTACGAGCAGTACTTC	CASRPTKIGPYEQYF
TRBV14	TRBJ2-7	NA	NA	TGTGCCAGCAGCCAAGTTTGGGCGTACGAGCAGTACTTC	CASSQVWAYEQYF
TRBV25-1	TRBJ2-2	NA	NA	TGTGCCAGCAGTGAATATTTCACCGGGGAGCTGTTTTTT	CASSEYFTGELFF
TRBV9	TRBJ2-3	NA	TRBD2	TGTGCCAGCAAGGGCGGGAGGACGACAGATACGCAGTATTTT	CASKGGRTTDTQYF
TRBV19	TRBJ2-2	NA	TRBD2	TGTGCCAGTAGTAGGACTAGCGGGAACACCGGGGAGCTGTTTTTT	CASSRTSGNTGELFF
TRBV19	TRBJ2-2	NA	NA	TGTGCCAGTGGAGGGACGGCAGGCACCGGGGAGCTGTTTTTT	CASGGTAGTGELFF
TRBV9	TRBJ1-3	few	TRBD1	TGTGCCAGCAGCGCCCGACAGGGGTACTCTGGAAACACCATATATTTT	CASSARQGYSGNTIYF
TRBV7-9	TRBJ2-7	NA	NA	TGTGCCAGCAGCTCACAGGGATTCTCCTACGAGCAGTACTTC	CASSSQGFSYEQYF
TRBV10-2	TRBJ1-1	NA	NA	TGCGCCAGCAGAGAGAACACTGAAGCTTTCTTT	CASRENTEAFF
TRBV9	TRBJ1-3	NA	NA	TGTGCCAGCAGCGCCGGGGCGGCCTCTGGAAACACCATATATTTT	CASSAGAASGNTIYF
TRBV7-2	TRBJ2-5	NA	TRBD2	TGTGCCAGCAGCCGGGGACTATCGGCAGGAGCGGCCCAGTACTTC	CASSRGLSAGAAQYF
TRBV11-3	TRBJ2-1	NA	TRBD2	TGTGCCAGCAGCCCGGGACTAGCGGACAATGAGCAGTTCTTC	CASSPGLADNEQFF
TRBV7-8	TRBJ2-5	NA	NA	TGTGCCAGCAGCCCCCAAGAGACCCAGTACTTC	CASSPQETQYF
TRBV25-1	TRBJ1-6	NA	NA	TGTGCCAGCAGCCCCGTCCGGGGCGGGGGGGCCCTCCACTTT	CASSPVRGGGALHF
TRBV10-3	TRBJ1-1	NA	NA	TGTGCCATCAGTTCCCACCCCGGCGGGGGGATGAACACTGAAGCTTTCTTT	CAISSHPGGGMNTEAFF
TRBV30	TRBJ1-3	NA	NA	TGTGCCTGGACGGCGCGGGGCTCTGGAAACACCATATATTTT	CAWTARGSGNTIYF
TRBV6-2/TRBV6-3	TRBJ1-5	NA	TRBD1	TGTGCCAGCAGCCGGGACAGGGACTATCAGCCCCAGCATTTT	CASSRDRDYQPQHF
TRBV11-3	TRBJ2-1	NA	NA	TGTGCCAGCAGCCTTACTAGTATCGCCGTGGATGAGCAGTTCTTC	CASSLTSIAVDEQFF